Presented here are 29 T cell receptor beta chains from one specimen sequenced in a study of blood T cell repertoires in COVID-19. Data came from immunoSEQ multiplex PCR; TCRdb stores just in-frame clones and leaves some out. The sample lists 270,000 or so clones, around 89% occurring once. The sample was peripheral blood. These receptors all stem from a man aged 35 to 55 with acute or convalescent COVID-19.

The chain employs TRBV7-6 and TRBJ2-1, with 10 positions matching TRBD2. Germline-derived CDR1 and CDR2 are SGHVS and FNYEAQ. This CDR3 has 15 amino acids. V lost 5 bases and J lost 1; bases outside the gene matches: 2. CDR3 coding DNA: TGTGCCAGCAGCCAGACTAGCGGGTCCTACAATGAGCAGTTCTTC. Translated, it gives CASSQTSGSYNEQFF.

This chain uses TRBV6-5 with TRBJ1-4; D unclear. The germline V gene has CDR1 MNHEY and CDR2 SVGAGI. The CDR3 contains 15 residues. Trimming removed 4 bases at V and 3 bases at J, with 12 bases between. CDR3 coding DNA: TGTGCCAGCAGTTCGCCCGGGGATCCTAATGAAAAACTGTTTTTT. Protein product: CASSSPGDPNEKLFF.

The V and J genes are TRBV7-6 and TRBJ1-6; 7 bases agree with TRBD1. J gave up 9 bases and V 5 bases, and 7 bases lay outside the gene matches. CDR3 length: 14 amino acids. The germline V gene encodes CDR1 SGHVS and CDR2 FNYEAQ. The CDR3: CASSPGTVFSPLHF. The CDR3 DNA reads as TGTGCCAGCAGCCCCGGGACAGTCTTTTCACCCCTCCACTTT.

Only one count was recorded for this clone. This chain connects TRBV2 to TRBJ1-5; 7 bases align to TRBD1. Trimming cost V 8 bases and J 11 bases; bases outside gene matches: 18. In germline, CDR1 is SNHLY, CDR2 FYNNEI. CDR3 length: 15 residues. The CDR3 region is CASRPARGPLKAQHF. The CDR3 bases are TGTGCCAGCCGCCCCGCTAGGGGGCCCCTCAAGGCCCAGCATTTT. Full variable domain (remainder filled in from reference TRBV2 and TRBJ1-5): EPEVTQTPSHQVTQMGQEVILRCVPISNHLYFYWYRQILGQKVEFLVSFYNNEISEKSEIFDDQFSVERPDGSNFTLKIRSTKLEDSAMYFCASRPARGPLKAQHFGDGTRLSIL.

The gene calls are TRBV5-1 and TRBJ2-3; no reliable D call. This CDR3 contains 14 residues. Trimming removed 2 bases at V and 0 bases at J, with 7 bases between. CDR1 and CDR2 (germline): SGHRS, YFSETQ. CDR3 sequence reads: CASSLDTSTDTQYF. Here the CDR3 DNA reads TGCGCCAGCAGCTTAGATACTAGCACAGATACGCAGTATTTT. Looking up the rest from reference TRBV5-1 and TRBJ2-3 gives the full variable domain: KAGVTQTPRYLIKTRGQQVTLSCSPISGHRSVSWYQQTPGQGLQFLFEYFSETQRNKGNFPGRFSGRQFSNSRSEMNVSTLELGDSALYLCASSLDTSTDTQYFGPGTRLTVL.

The genes are TRBV5-1 and TRBJ1-1; D remains ambiguous. This CDR3 is built from 14 residues. Per germline, CDR1 SGHRS and CDR2 YFSETQ. The V end was cut by 1 base, the J end by 0 bases, with 7 bases between. The CDR3 nucleotides read TGCGCCAGCAGCTTGTTCGGGGTGAACACTGAAGCTTTCTTT. Protein sequence: CASSLFGVNTEAFF.

The chain joins TRBV18 to TRBJ2-1, with 7 bases aligning to TRBD2. This CDR3 region has 15 residues. V trimming: 10 bases; J trimming: 0 bases; junction bases outside the gene matches: 9. Germline V lookup: CDR1 KGHSH, CDR2 LQKENI. For the CDR3, the DNA is TGTGCCACCTGGGGAGGGCTTAGCTCCTACAATGAGCAGTTCTTC. This encodes CATWGGLSSYNEQFF. Looking up the rest from reference TRBV18 and TRBJ2-1 gives the full variable domain: NAGVMQNPRHLVRRRGQEARLRCSPMKGHSHVYWYRQLPEEGLKFMVYLQKENIIDESGMPKERFSAEFPKEGPSILRIQQVVRGDSAAYFCATWGGLSSYNEQFFGPGTRLTVL.

In nucleotides, the CDR3 is TGTGCCAGCCGAGTGGGCGACACTGAAGCTTTCTTT. Translation: CASRVGDTEAFF. The V gene is TRBV6-5, the J gene TRBJ1-1; D call uncertain. CDR3 size: 12 residues. Germline values: CDR1 MNHEY, CDR2 SVGAGI. With 8 bases removed from V and 3 bases from J, the gap between germline ends came to 10 bases.

The rearrangement joins TRBV7-9 to TRBJ1-1, with D hard to call. The CDR3 runs 13 residues. From germline, CDR1 is SEHNR and CDR2 FQNEAQ (reference sequence). Trimming stripped 2 bases from V and 1 base from J, with 5 bases between. The CDR3: CASSLLGNTEAFF. The CDR3 DNA is TGTGCCAGCAGCTTACTAGGGAACACTGAAGCTTTCTTT.

The chain carries TRBV6-6 and TRBJ2-3; TRBD2 aligns across 7 bases. Per the germline V gene, CDR1 is MNHNY and CDR2 is SVGAGI (reference sequence). V lost 11 bases and J lost 2; bases outside the gene matches: 13. The CDR3 runs 15 residues. For the CDR3, the DNA is TGTGCCTCTTCCTTAGGGCGGGAGAACACAGATACGCAGTATTTT. Its translation: CASSLGRENTDTQYF.

This sequence joins TRBV14 and TRBJ2-3, with 8 bases aligning to TRBD2. The germline CDR1 and CDR2 sequences are SGHDN and FVKESK. This CDR3 spans 16 amino acids. Trimming cost V 4 bases and J 2 bases; bases outside gene matches: 8. The CDR3 reads CASSPLAGKATDTQYF. In DNA, the CDR3 is TGTGCCAGCAGCCCTTTAGCGGGGAAAGCCACAGATACGCAGTATTTT.

This clone was observed once. The rearrangement uses TRBV5-4 and TRBJ2-1, with a weak D call TRBD2 (5 bases). Trimming removed 3 bases at V and 3 bases at J, with 13 bases between. This CDR3 has 15 residues. Germline V CDR1 and CDR2: SGHNT, YYREEE (reference sequence). CDR3 sequence reads: CASSSRGWGYNEQFF. Written as DNA, the CDR3 is TGTGCCAGCAGCTCCCGGGGTTGGGGCTACAATGAGCAGTTCTTC.

The V gene is TRBV3-1 (or the pseudogene TRBV3-2), the J gene TRBJ2-3, with no clear D. The germline CDR1 and CDR2 sequences are LGHDT and YNNKEL (reference sequence). CDR3 length: 13 residues. The V end was cut by 1 base, the J end by 9 bases, with 11 bases between. As DNA, the CDR3 is TGTGCCAGCAGCCAAGTCTCGTCGTCCACGCAGTATTTT. Translating gives CASSQVSSSTQYF.

The chain combines TRBV3-1 (or the pseudogene TRBV3-2) with TRBJ1-3, with a weak D call TRBD1 (6 bases). The CDR3 extends over 15 amino acids. The V gene's germline CDR1 is LGHDT and CDR2 YNNKEL (reference sequence). V was cut by 4 bases and J by 3 bases, with 13 bases left in between. The CDR3 DNA reads TGTGCCAGCAGCCCGGGTGGGACAATTGGAAACACCATATATTTT. This codes for CASSPGGTIGNTIYF.

The rearrangement links TRBV11-2 to TRBJ1-2; 8 nucleotides align to TRBD1. Germline values: CDR1 SGHAT, CDR2 FQNNGV. J lost 5 bases, V lost 5 bases, and 7 bases had no gene match. There are 14 residues in the CDR3. The CDR3 DNA reads as TGTGCCAGCAGCGCCCGGACAGGGCCTTATGGCTACACCTTC. As protein: CASSARTGPYGYTF.

V and J are TRBV12-5 and TRBJ2-2, with TRBD1 identical over 8 bases. This CDR3 has 17 amino acids. Looked up from germline, CDR1 is LGHNT and CDR2 is FRNRAP. V was clipped by 2 bases and J by 4 bases; unmatched bases: 9. The CDR3 sequence is CASGLPRTGQGTGELFF. As DNA, the CDR3 is TGTGCTAGTGGTTTGCCTCGGACAGGGCAGGGCACCGGGGAGCTGTTTTTT.

This rearrangement joins TRBV7-9 to TRBJ1-4, with TRBD1 as a possible D gene (5 bases). The CDR3 runs to 15 residues. CDR1 and CDR2 from the germline V gene are SEHNR and FQNEAQ (reference sequence). V lost 5 bases, J lost 3 bases, and 13 bases lay in between. CDR3 nucleotides: TGTGCCAGCAGCCTCTTCGGGGACTCTAATGAAAAACTGTTTTTT. Encoded protein: CASSLFGDSNEKLFF.

The V call is TRBV3-1 (or the pseudogene TRBV3-2), the J call TRBJ1-1; D is uncertain. The CDR3 has 14 amino acids. Germline CDR1 LGHDT, CDR2 YNNKEL (reference sequence). V lost 4 bases to trimming and J lost 0 bases, with 9 bases between them. The CDR3 protein is CASSPAAVNTEAFF. The CDR3, as DNA: TGTGCCAGCAGCCCCGCGGCGGTGAACACTGAAGCTTTCTTT.

The chain uses TRBV2 and TRBJ2-3; D unresolved. Germline V gives CDR1 SNHLY, CDR2 FYNNEI. V was trimmed by 6 bases and J by 10 bases, leaving 11 bases between them. The CDR3 length is 11 residues. The CDR3 loop reads CASSLAEAQYF. The DNA of the CDR3 is TGTGCCAGCAGCCTGGCGGAAGCGCAGTATTTT.

CDR3 DNA: TGTGCCAGCAGCTTAGACGGCAGGGCAACCTACGAGCAGTACTTC. Protein: CASSLDGRATYEQYF. The V gene is TRBV7-9, the J gene TRBJ2-7; a possible D gene is TRBD1 (5 bases). The CDR3 contains 15 residues. V lost 1 base and J 2 bases, leaving 12 bases between the germline ends. CDR1 is SEHNR, CDR2 FQNEAQ, per germline (reference sequence). The whole variable domain, remainder taken from reference TRBV7-9 and TRBJ2-7, is DTGVSQNPRHKITKRGQNVTFRCDPISEHNRLYWYRQTLGQGPEFLTYFQNEAQLEKSRLLSDRFSAERPKGSFSTLEIQRTEQGDSAMYLCASSLDGRATYEQYFGPGTRLTVT.

The J gene is TRBJ2-3, the V gene TRBV19; TRBD2 matches 14 bases. Per the germline V gene, CDR1 is LNHDA and CDR2 is SQIVND (reference sequence). With V trimmed by 3 bases and J by 11 bases, 16 bases remained unmatched. CDR3 length: 18 residues. The CDR3 bases are TGTGCCAGTAGTATGGGGACTAGCGGGGGCCCTTTTTTCCACGTGCAGTATTTT. It codes for CASSMGTSGGPFFHVQYF.

The chain joins TRBV11-1 to TRBJ2-2, with a weak D call TRBD1 (5 bases). V lost 5 bases to trimming and J lost 1 base, with 14 bases between them. The CDR3 extends over 16 amino acids. From germline, CDR1 is SGHAT and CDR2 FQDESV (reference sequence). CDR3 coding DNA: TGTGCCAGCAGCCCTAACAGGAGAATGAACACCGGGGAGCTGTTTTTT. It yields the protein CASSPNRRMNTGELFF.

The chain uses TRBV4-1 and TRBJ1-5; D is unclear. V lost 0 bases, J lost 6 bases, and 12 bases lay in between. Germline V lookup: CDR1 MGHRA, CDR2 YSYEKL. This CDR3 has 15 residues. The CDR3 coding sequence is TGCGCCAGCAGCCAAGACACACCAGGAGGTCAGCCCCAGCATTTT. This sequence encodes CASSQDTPGGQPQHF.

The chain couples TRBV5-8 to TRBJ1-2, with TRBD1 as a possible D gene (5 bases). This CDR3 is 13 amino acids long. Per germline, CDR1 SGHTS and CDR2 YDEGEE. V was trimmed by 1 base and J by 4 bases, leaving 8 bases between them. This chain's CDR3 is CASSLLDSYGYTF. The CDR3, as DNA: TGTGCCAGCAGCTTGCTCGACAGCTATGGCTACACCTTC.

The rearrangement links TRBV12-5 to TRBJ2-3; unclear D gene. Trimming left V 2 bases short and J 1 base short, with 10 bases between. This CDR3 contains 15 residues. Germline values: CDR1 LGHNT, CDR2 FRNRAP. The CDR3 region has the DNA TGTGCTAGTGGTTTGCACCCCCGGGGCACAGATACGCAGTATTTT. Encoded protein: CASGLHPRGTDTQYF.

The V call is TRBV12-3 or TRBV12-4, the J call TRBJ1-5; TRBD1 is a possible D gene (5 bases). Trimming took 6 bases from V and 7 from J, leaving 10 bases between them. This CDR3 is built from 12 residues. CDR3 coding DNA: TGTGCCAGCAGGGGGGGGGACCAGCCCCAGCATTTT. It specifies CASRGGDQPQHF.

The V gene is TRBV9, the J gene TRBJ2-7, with 8 bases identical to TRBD1. This CDR3 is 15 amino acids long. Germline V gene data show CDR1 as SGDLS and CDR2 as YYNGEE. The ends lost 4 bases at V and 5 bases at J; junction bases unmatched: 11. CDR3 protein: CASSRRQGPFDEQYF. CDR3 in DNA: TGTGCCAGCAGCAGGCGACAGGGGCCGTTCGACGAGCAGTACTTC.

The CDR3 region has the DNA TGTGCCAGCAGCTTAGGGTTTGGCGGGGATGAGCAGTTCTTC. It is translated as CASSLGFGGDEQFF. The chain combines TRBV7-2 with TRBJ2-1; a weak D match, TRBD2 (6 bases). V lost 1 base, J lost 8 bases, and 12 bases lay in between. CDR1 SGHTA and CDR2 FQGNSA come from the germline V gene. This CDR3 is built from 14 residues.

The CDR3 loop reads CASSVAGTPNTEAFF. As DNA, the CDR3 is TGTGCCAGCAGCGTAGCCGGGACACCTAACACTGAAGCTTTCTTT. V usage is TRBV9 and J usage is TRBJ1-1, with D perhaps matching TRBD1 (6 bases). The CDR3 contains 15 residues. Trimming took 0 bases from V and 2 from J, leaving 11 bases between them. Germline lookup yields CDR1 SGDLS and CDR2 YYNGEE.